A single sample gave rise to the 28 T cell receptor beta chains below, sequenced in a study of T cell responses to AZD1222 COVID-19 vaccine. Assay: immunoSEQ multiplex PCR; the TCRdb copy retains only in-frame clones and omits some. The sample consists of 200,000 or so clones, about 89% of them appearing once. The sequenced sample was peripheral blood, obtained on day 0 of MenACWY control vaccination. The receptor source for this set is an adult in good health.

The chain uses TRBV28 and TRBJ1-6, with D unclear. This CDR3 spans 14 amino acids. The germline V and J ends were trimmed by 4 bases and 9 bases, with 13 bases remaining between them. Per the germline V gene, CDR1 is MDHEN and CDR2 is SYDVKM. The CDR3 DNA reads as TGTGCCAGCAGTTATGGGCAGGCGAGTTCACCCCTCCACTTT. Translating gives CASSYGQASSPLHF.

CDR3 DNA: TGTGCCAGCAGTCTCCAACAGAGCTCCTATAATTCACCCCTCCACTTT. This gives the protein CASSLQQSSYNSPLHF. V gene TRBV27 combines with J gene TRBJ1-6; D call uncertain. Between the trimmed V and J ends, which lost 5 bases and 0 bases, there was a span of 11 bases. Per germline, CDR1 MNHEY and CDR2 SMNVEV (reference sequence). The CDR3 is 16 amino acids.

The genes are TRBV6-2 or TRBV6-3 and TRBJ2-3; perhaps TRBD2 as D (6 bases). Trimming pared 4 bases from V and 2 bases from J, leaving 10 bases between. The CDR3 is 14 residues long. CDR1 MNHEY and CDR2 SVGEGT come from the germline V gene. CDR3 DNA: TGTGCCAGCAGTTGGCGGGGTGACACAGATACGCAGTATTTT. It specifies CASSWRGDTDTQYF.

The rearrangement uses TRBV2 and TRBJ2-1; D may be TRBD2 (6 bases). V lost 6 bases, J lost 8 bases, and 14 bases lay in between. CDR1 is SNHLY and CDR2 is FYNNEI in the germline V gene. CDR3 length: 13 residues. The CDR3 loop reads CASRHGPGDEQFF. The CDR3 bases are TGTGCCAGCAGGCACGGACCGGGGGATGAGCAGTTCTTC.

CDR3 sequence reads: CASSVEGSGRAGNEQFF. The CDR3 region has the DNA TGTGCCAGCAGCGTAGAGGGTAGCGGGAGGGCCGGGAATGAGCAGTTCTTC. The chain is built from TRBV9 and TRBJ2-1; 11 bases match TRBD2. V was pared by 0 bases and J by 7 bases, with 9 bases of the junction left unmatched. Germline CDR1 is SGDLS and CDR2 is YYNGEE. The CDR3 runs 17 residues. The variable domain in full, with the rest retrieved from reference TRBV9 and TRBJ2-1, is DSGVTQTPKHLITATGQRVTLRCSPRSGDLSVYWYQQSLDQGLQFLIQYYNGEERAKGNILERFSAQQFPDLHSELNLSSLELGDSALYFCASSVEGSGRAGNEQFFGPGTRLTVL.

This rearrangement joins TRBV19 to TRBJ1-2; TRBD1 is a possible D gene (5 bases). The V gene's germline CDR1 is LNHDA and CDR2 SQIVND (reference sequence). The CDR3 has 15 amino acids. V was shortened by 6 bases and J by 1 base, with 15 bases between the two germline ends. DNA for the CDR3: TGTGCCAGTAGCGCATTCTTCAGGGATAACTATGGCTACACCTTC. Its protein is CASSAFFRDNYGYTF.

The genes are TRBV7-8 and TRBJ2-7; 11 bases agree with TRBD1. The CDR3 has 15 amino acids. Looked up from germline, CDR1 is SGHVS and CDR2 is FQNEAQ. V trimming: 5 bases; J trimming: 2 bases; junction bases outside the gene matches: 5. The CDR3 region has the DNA TGTGCCAGCAGCATTCGGGACAGGGGGACCTACGAGCAGTACTTC. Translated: CASSIRDRGTYEQYF. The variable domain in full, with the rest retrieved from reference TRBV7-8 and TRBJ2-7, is GAGVSQSPRYKVAKRGQDVALRCDPISGHVSLFWYQQALGQGPEFLTYFQNEAQLDKSGLPSDRFFAERPEGSVSTLKIQRTQQEDSAVYLCASSIRDRGTYEQYFGPGTRLTVT.

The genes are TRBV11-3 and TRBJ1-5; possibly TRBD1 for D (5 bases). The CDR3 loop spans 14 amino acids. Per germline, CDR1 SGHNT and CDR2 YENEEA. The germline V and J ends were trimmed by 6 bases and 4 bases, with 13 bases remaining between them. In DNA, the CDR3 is TGTGCCAGCAGGGGGGGAGGGTGGAATCAGCCCCAGCATTTT. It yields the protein CASRGGGWNQPQHF.

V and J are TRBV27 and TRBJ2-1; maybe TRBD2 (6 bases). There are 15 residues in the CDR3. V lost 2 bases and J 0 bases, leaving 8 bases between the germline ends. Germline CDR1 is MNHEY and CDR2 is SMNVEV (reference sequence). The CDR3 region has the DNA TGTGCCAGCAGTTTAATGACTAGCTCCTACAATGAGCAGTTCTTC. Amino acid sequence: CASSLMTSSYNEQFF.

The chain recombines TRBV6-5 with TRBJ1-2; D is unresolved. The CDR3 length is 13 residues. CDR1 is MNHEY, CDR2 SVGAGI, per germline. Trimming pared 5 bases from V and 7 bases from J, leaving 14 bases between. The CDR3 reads CASSKASIFGYTF. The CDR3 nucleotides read TGTGCCAGCAGTAAGGCTAGCATCTTTGGCTACACCTTC.

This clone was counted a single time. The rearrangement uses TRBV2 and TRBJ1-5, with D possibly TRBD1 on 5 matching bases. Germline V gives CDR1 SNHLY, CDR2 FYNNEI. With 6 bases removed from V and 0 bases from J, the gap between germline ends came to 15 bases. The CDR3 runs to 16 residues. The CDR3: CASRETGLYSNQPQHF. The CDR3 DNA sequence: TGTGCCAGCAGAGAAACAGGACTATATAGCAATCAGCCCCAGCATTTT.

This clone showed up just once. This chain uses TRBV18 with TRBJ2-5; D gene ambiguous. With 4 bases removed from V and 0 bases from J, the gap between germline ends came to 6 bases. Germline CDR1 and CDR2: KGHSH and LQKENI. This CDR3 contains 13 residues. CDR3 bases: TGTGCCAGCTCACAGGTGTACCAAGAGACCCAGTACTTC. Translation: CASSQVYQETQYF.

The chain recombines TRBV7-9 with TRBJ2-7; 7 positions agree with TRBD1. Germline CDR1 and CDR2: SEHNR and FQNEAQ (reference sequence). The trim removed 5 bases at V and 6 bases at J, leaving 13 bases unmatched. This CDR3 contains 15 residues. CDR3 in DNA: TGTGCCAGCAGCCCGAAGACAGGGCAATCAAGCGAGCAGTACTTC. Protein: CASSPKTGQSSEQYF.

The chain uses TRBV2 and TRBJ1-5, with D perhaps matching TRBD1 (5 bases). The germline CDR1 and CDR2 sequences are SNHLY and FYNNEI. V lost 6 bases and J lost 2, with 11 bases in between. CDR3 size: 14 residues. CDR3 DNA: TGTGCCAGCAGGGGGGACTTTCGCAATCAGCCCCAGCATTTT. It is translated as CASRGDFRNQPQHF.

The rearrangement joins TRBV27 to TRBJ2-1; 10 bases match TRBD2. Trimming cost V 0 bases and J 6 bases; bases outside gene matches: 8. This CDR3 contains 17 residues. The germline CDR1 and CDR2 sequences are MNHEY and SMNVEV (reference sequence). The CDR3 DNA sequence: TGTGCCAGCAGTTTATCCAGCGGGGGGGCCTTATTCAATGAGCAGTTCTTC. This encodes CASSLSSGGALFNEQFF.

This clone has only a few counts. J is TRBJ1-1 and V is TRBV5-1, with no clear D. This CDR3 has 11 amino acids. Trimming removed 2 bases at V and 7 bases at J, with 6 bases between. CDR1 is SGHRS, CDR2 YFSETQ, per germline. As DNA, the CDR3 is TGCGCCAGCAGCTTCGCGAGTGAAGCTTTCTTT. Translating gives CASSFASEAFF.

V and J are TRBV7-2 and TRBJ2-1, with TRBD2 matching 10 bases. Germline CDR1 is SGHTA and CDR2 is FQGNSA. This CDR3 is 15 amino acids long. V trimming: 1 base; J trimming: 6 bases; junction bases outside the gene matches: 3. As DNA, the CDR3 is TGTGCCAGCAGCTTAGACCTAGCGGGAGTCAATGAGCAGTTCTTC. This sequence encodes CASSLDLAGVNEQFF.

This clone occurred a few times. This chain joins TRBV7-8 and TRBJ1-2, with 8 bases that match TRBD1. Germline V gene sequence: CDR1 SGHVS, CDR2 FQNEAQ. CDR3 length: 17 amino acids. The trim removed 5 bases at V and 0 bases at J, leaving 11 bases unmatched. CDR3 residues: CASSPIGQGPSNYGYTF. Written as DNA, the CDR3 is TGTGCCAGCAGCCCCATCGGACAGGGACCTTCTAACTATGGCTACACCTTC.

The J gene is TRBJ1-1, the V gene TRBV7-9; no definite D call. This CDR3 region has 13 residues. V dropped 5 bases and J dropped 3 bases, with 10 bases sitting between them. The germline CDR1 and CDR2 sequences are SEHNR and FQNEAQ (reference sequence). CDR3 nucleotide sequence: TGTGCCAGCAGCGCGCATGTTGACACTGAAGCTTTCTTT. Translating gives CASSAHVDTEAFF.

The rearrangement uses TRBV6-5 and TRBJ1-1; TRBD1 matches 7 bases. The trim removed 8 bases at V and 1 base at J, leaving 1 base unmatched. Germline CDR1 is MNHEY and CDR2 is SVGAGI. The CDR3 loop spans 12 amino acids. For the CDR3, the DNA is TGTGCCAGCGGGACAGCGAACACTGAAGCTTTCTTT. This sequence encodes CASGTANTEAFF.

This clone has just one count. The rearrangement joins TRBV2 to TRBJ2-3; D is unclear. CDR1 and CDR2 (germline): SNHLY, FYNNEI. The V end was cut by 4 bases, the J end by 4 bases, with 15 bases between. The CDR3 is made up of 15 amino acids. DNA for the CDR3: TGTGCCAGCAGTGTAGAGAACGGTGGTGCAGATACGCAGTATTTT. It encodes CASSVENGGADTQYF.

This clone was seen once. This chain's CDR3 is CASRRTGGSRAKTEAFF. The CDR3 DNA sequence: TGTGCCAGCAGAAGGACAGGGGGGAGTAGGGCGAAGACTGAAGCTTTCTTT. This sequence joins TRBV28 and TRBJ1-1; TRBD1 matches at 10 bases. The V segment lost 6 bases and the J segment 5 bases; nucleotides outside the gene matches: 15. The CDR3 contains 17 residues. The germline V gene has CDR1 MDHEN and CDR2 SYDVKM.

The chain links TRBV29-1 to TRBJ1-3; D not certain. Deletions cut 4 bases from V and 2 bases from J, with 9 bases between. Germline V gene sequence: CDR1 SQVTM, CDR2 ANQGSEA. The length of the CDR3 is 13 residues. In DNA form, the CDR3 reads TGCAGCGTTGTCGTAGGACCTGGAAACACCATATATTTT. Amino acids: CSVVVGPGNTIYF.

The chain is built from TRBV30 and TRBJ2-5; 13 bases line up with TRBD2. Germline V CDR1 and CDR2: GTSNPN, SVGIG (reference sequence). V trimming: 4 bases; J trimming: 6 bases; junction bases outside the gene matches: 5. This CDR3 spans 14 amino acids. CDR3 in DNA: TGTGCCTGGACCGGGACTAGCGGGATAAAGACCCAGTACTTC. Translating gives CAWTGTSGIKTQYF.

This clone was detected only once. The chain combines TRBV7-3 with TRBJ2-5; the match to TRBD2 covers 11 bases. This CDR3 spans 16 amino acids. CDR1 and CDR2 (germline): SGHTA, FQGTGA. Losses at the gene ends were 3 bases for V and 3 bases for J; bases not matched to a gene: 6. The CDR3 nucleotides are TGTGCCAGCAGCTTGGACGGGACTAGCGGCAAAGAGACCCAGTACTTC. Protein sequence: CASSLDGTSGKETQYF.

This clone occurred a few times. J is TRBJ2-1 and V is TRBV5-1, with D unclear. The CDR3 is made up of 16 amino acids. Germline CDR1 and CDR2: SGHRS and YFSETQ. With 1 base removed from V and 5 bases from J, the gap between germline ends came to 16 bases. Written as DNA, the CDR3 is TGCGCCAGCAGCTTGTTTGGCACTCCCCCCAACAATGAGCAGTTCTTC. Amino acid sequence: CASSLFGTPPNNEQFF.

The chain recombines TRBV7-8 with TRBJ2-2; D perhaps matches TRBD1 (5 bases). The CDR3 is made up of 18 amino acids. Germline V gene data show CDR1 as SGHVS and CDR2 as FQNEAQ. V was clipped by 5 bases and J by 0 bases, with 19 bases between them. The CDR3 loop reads CASSTKSPDSANTGELFF. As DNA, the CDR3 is TGTGCCAGCAGCACAAAGAGCCCAGACAGCGCGAACACCGGGGAGCTGTTTTTT.

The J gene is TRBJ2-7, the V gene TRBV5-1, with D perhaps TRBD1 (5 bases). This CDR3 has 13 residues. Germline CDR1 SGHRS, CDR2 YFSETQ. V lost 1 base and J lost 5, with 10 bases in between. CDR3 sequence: CASSLYQGNEQYF. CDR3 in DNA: TGCGCCAGCAGCTTGTACCAGGGTAACGAGCAGTACTTC.